The rows below give T cell receptor beta chains drawn from one sample of a study of CD8 T cells in ankylosing spondylitis. TCRdb reanalysed the 5' RACE reads using MiXCR and keeps one entry per CDR3 protein. This table has under 300,000 distinct CDR3 sequences, about 10% appearing once. Material: blood, either unsorted or a sorted T cell fraction (not recorded which). All receptors derive from a male donor with ankylosing spondylitis or in good health (not recorded which). CDR3s include the opening cysteine and the closing phenylalanine or tryptophan. The D gene is left open where the match is weak. The size of a clone is reported for some rows only, either as once, few or many, or as a class for expanded clones.

d_gene: -; len: 15; abundance: -; j_gene: TRBJ2-3; v_gene: TRBV6-1; CDR3nt: TGTGCCAGCTCCTCCCGGGACACCGGCACAGATACGCAGTATTTT; CDR3aa: CASSSRDTGTDTQYF
d_gene: TRBD1; len: 14; abundance: few; j_gene: TRBJ1-5; v_gene: TRBV7-8; CDR3nt: TGTGCCAGCAGCTTAGTCAGGGGGAATCAGCCCCAGCATTTT; CDR3aa: CASSLVRGNQPQHF
d_gene: -; len: 13; abundance: many; j_gene: TRBJ2-5; v_gene: TRBV10-1; CDR3nt: TGCGCCAGCAGCCGGGCCTTTCAAGAGACCCAGTACTTC; CDR3aa: CASSRAFQETQYF
d_gene: TRBD1; len: 16; abundance: -; j_gene: TRBJ2-5; v_gene: TRBV5-1; CDR3nt: TGCGCCAGCAGCCCTACCGGGACAGCCATACAAGAGACCCAGTACTTC; CDR3aa: CASSPTGTAIQETQYF
d_gene: -; len: 16; abundance: few; j_gene: TRBJ1-6; v_gene: TRBV6-2/TRBV6-3; CDR3nt: TGTGCCAGCAGTTACTCGGAGAGCTCCTATAATTCACCCCTCCACTTT; CDR3aa: CASSYSESSYNSPLHF
d_gene: TRBD2; len: 15; abundance: many; j_gene: TRBJ2-3; v_gene: TRBV20-1; CDR3nt: TGCAGTGCCAGGCCTAGCGGGGTTTATACAGATACGCAGTATTTT; CDR3aa: CSARPSGVYTDTQYF
d_gene: -; len: 16; abundance: -; j_gene: TRBJ2-1; v_gene: TRBV10-1; CDR3nt: TGCGCCAGCAGTGAGTCCCGGGGTCCCTTAAACAATGAGCAGTTCTTC; CDR3aa: CASSESRGPLNNEQFF
d_gene: -; len: 14; abundance: many; j_gene: TRBJ2-5; v_gene: TRBV30; CDR3nt: TGTGCCTGGAGTGTAAAATTGGGGACGCAGACCCAGTACTTC; CDR3aa: CAWSVKLGTQTQYF
d_gene: -; len: 13; abundance: -; j_gene: TRBJ2-5; v_gene: TRBV20-1; CDR3nt: TGCAGTGCTAGAGTCAGCGGCGAAGGGACCCAGTACTTC; CDR3aa: CSARVSGEGTQYF
d_gene: -; len: 14; abundance: many; j_gene: TRBJ2-7; v_gene: TRBV4-2; CDR3nt: TGTGCCAGCACCCCAGGGGCGGAGATCTACGAGCAGTACTTC; CDR3aa: CASTPGAEIYEQYF
d_gene: TRBD2; len: 16; abundance: many; j_gene: TRBJ2-1; v_gene: TRBV7-2; CDR3nt: TGTGCCAGCAGCTTAAAGGGACTAGCGGGATGGAATGAGCAGTTCTTC; CDR3aa: CASSLKGLAGWNEQFF
d_gene: -; len: 14; abundance: -; j_gene: TRBJ1-1; v_gene: TRBV27; CDR3nt: TGTGCCAGCAGTCCGCTAGGGGCTGTCACTGAAGCTTTCTTT; CDR3aa: CASSPLGAVTEAFF
d_gene: -; len: 15; abundance: many; j_gene: TRBJ2-1; v_gene: TRBV4-1; CDR3nt: TGCGCCAGCAGCCAAGAGGCGTATTCACCGAATGAGCAGTTCTTC; CDR3aa: CASSQEAYSPNEQFF
d_gene: TRBD1; len: 14; abundance: many; j_gene: TRBJ1-1; v_gene: TRBV5-4; CDR3nt: TGTGCCAGCAGCTTGTTGCAGGGGGCAACTGAAGCTTTCTTT; CDR3aa: CASSLLQGATEAFF
d_gene: -; len: 15; abundance: many; j_gene: TRBJ2-4; v_gene: TRBV12-3/TRBV12-4; CDR3nt: TGTGCCAGCAGGGACGGATTCATAGCCAAAAACATTCAGTACTTC; CDR3aa: CASRDGFIAKNIQYF
d_gene: -; len: 15; abundance: -; j_gene: TRBJ2-3; v_gene: TRBV10-2; CDR3nt: TGCGCCGGCAGTGAGCGGGTCCATAGCACAGATACGCAGTATTTT; CDR3aa: CAGSERVHSTDTQYF
d_gene: -; len: 13; abundance: many; j_gene: TRBJ2-3; v_gene: TRBV14; CDR3nt: TGTGCCACCGGAGACCTCAGCACAGATACGCAGTATTTT; CDR3aa: CATGDLSTDTQYF
d_gene: -; len: 15; abundance: many; j_gene: TRBJ1-6; v_gene: TRBV6-1; CDR3nt: TGTGCCAGCAGGGGATATAGGGACGCGGGCTCACCCCTCCACTTT; CDR3aa: CASRGYRDAGSPLHF
d_gene: TRBD2; len: 15; abundance: many; j_gene: TRBJ2-3; v_gene: TRBV6-1; CDR3nt: TGTGCCAGCCGCCTGACAGCGGGGGGCACAGATACGCAGTATTTT; CDR3aa: CASRLTAGGTDTQYF
d_gene: TRBD1; len: 15; abundance: -; j_gene: TRBJ2-2; v_gene: TRBV11-3; CDR3nt: TGTGCCAGCAGCTTAGTACAGGGGGCAACCGGGGAGCTGTTTTTT; CDR3aa: CASSLVQGATGELFF
d_gene: -; len: 18; abundance: many; j_gene: TRBJ2-7; v_gene: TRBV30; CDR3nt: TGTGCCTGGAGTGTAAGTCGGCGGCGTTGGACGGAGGGGAACGAGCAGTACTTC; CDR3aa: CAWSVSRRRWTEGNEQYF
d_gene: -; len: 16; abundance: many; j_gene: TRBJ2-3; v_gene: TRBV5-1; CDR3nt: TGCGCCAGCAGCTTGGAGGGTTTTTCTAGCACAGATACGCAGTATTTT; CDR3aa: CASSLEGFSSTDTQYF
d_gene: -; len: 16; abundance: many; j_gene: TRBJ2-5; v_gene: TRBV5-1; CDR3nt: TGCGCCAGCAGCTTGGCCGGTGTCAGGGTACAAGAGACCCAGTACTTC; CDR3aa: CASSLAGVRVQETQYF
d_gene: -; len: 13; abundance: few; j_gene: TRBJ1-1; v_gene: TRBV11-2; CDR3nt: TGTGCCAGCAGCTTAGAAGTGTGGGAGGGAGCTTTCTTT; CDR3aa: CASSLEVWEGAFF
d_gene: -; len: 15; abundance: -; j_gene: TRBJ2-3; v_gene: TRBV12-3/TRBV12-4; CDR3nt: TGTGTCAGCAGTTCGGGGCCCCTTGGCGCAGATACGCAGTATTTT; CDR3aa: CVSSSGPLGADTQYF
d_gene: -; len: 17; abundance: few; j_gene: TRBJ1-5; v_gene: TRBV7-8; CDR3nt: TGTGCCAGCAGCCCAGAGGGGGGATATGGGCGCAATCAGCCCCAGCATTTT; CDR3aa: CASSPEGGYGRNQPQHF
d_gene: -; len: 15; abundance: -; j_gene: TRBJ1-4; v_gene: TRBV7-9; CDR3nt: TGTGCCAGCAGCTCCGGTGACAGCCCTAATGAAAAACTGTTTTTT; CDR3aa: CASSSGDSPNEKLFF
d_gene: TRBD2; len: 17; abundance: many; j_gene: TRBJ2-2; v_gene: TRBV20-1; CDR3nt: TGCAGTGCTAGAGACCCCGGGAGGACGGCGGGAACCGGGGAGCTGTTTTTT; CDR3aa: CSARDPGRTAGTGELFF
d_gene: TRBD2; len: 16; abundance: many; j_gene: TRBJ2-2; v_gene: TRBV18; CDR3nt: TGTGCCACCACGGAGCGGGGGGTTAAAGACACCGGGGAGCTGTTTTTT; CDR3aa: CATTERGVKDTGELFF
d_gene: -; len: 15; abundance: many; j_gene: TRBJ2-1; v_gene: TRBV20-1; CDR3nt: TGCAGTGCTAGCCGTGGGTTTGAATCCTACAATGAGCAGTTCTTC; CDR3aa: CSASRGFESYNEQFF
d_gene: -; len: 15; abundance: many; j_gene: TRBJ2-3; v_gene: TRBV4-2; CDR3nt: TGTGCCAGCAGCCGCTCAACTGAAGGCACAGATACGCAGTATTTT; CDR3aa: CASSRSTEGTDTQYF